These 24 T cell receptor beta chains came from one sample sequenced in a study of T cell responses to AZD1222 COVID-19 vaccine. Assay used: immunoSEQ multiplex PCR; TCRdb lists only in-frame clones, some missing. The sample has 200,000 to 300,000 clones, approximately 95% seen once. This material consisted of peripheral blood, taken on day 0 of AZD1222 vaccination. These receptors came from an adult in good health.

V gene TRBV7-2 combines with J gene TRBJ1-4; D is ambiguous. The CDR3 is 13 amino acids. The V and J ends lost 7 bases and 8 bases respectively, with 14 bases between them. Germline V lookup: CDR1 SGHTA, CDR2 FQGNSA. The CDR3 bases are TGTGCCAGCACCGGAGGGCGTACCGAAAAACTGTTTTTT. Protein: CASTGGRTEKLFF.

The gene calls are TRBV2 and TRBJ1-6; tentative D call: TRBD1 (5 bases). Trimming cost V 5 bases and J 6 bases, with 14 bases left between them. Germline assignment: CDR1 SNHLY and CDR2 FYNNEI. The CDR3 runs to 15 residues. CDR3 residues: CASSTLGVSNSPLHF. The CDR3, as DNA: TGTGCCAGCAGTACCTTAGGGGTGTCTAATTCACCCCTCCACTTT.

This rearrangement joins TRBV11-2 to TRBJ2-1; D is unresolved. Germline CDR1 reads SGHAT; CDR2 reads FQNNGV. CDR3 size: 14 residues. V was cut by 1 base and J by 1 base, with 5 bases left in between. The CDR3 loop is CASSLAGSYNEQFF. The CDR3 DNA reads TGTGCCAGCAGCTTAGCTGGGTCCTACAATGAGCAGTTCTTC.

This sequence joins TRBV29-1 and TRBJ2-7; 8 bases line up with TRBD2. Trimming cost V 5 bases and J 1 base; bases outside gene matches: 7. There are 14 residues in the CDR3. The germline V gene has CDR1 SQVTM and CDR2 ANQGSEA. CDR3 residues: CSVRLTSVSYEQYF. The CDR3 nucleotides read TGCAGCGTTAGATTGACTAGCGTGTCCTACGAGCAGTACTTC.

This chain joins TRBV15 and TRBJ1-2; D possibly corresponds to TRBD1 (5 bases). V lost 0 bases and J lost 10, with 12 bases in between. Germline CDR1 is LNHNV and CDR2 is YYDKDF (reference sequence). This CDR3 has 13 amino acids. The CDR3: CATSRDGGVDYTF. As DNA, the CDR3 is TGTGCCACCAGCAGAGATGGAGGGGTTGACTACACCTTC.

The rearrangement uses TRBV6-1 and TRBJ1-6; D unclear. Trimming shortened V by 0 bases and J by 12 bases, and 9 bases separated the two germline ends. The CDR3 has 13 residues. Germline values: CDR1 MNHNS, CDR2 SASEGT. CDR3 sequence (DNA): TGTGCCAGCAGTGAAGCGGCAGGCCTACCCCTCCACTTT. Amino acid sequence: CASSEAAGLPLHF.

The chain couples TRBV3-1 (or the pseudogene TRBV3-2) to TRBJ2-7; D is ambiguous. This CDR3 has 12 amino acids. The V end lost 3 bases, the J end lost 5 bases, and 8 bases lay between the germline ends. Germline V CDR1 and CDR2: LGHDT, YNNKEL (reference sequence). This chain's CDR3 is CASSHGNDEQYF. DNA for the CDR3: TGTGCCAGCAGCCATGGTAACGACGAGCAGTACTTC.

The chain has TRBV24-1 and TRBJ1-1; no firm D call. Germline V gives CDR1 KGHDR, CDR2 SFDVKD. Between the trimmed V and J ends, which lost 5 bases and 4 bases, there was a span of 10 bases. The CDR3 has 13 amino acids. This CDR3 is CATSGGWGTEAFF. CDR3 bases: TGTGCCACCAGTGGGGGATGGGGCACTGAAGCTTTCTTT.

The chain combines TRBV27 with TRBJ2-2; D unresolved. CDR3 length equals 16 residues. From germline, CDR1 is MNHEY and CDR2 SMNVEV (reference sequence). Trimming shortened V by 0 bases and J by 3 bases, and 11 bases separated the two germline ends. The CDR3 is CASSLSAYRDTGELFF. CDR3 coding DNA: TGTGCCAGCAGTTTATCGGCTTACCGGGACACCGGGGAGCTGTTTTTT.

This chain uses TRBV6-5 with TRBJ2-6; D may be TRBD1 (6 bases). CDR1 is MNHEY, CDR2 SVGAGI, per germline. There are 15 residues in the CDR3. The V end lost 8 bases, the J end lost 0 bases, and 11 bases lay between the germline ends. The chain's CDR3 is CASDRSPSGANVLTF. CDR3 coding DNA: TGTGCCAGCGACAGGAGTCCCTCTGGGGCCAACGTCCTGACTTTC.

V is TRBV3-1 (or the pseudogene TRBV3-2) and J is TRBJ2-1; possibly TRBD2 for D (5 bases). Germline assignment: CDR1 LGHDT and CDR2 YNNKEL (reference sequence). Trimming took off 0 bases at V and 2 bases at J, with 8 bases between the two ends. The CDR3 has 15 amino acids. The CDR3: CASSQDASPYNEQFF. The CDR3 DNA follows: TGTGCCAGCAGCCAAGATGCTAGCCCCTACAATGAGCAGTTCTTC.

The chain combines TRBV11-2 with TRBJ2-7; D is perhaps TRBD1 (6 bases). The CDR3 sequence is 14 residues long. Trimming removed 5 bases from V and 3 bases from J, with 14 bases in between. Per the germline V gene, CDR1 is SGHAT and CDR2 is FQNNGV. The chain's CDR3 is CASSAFLQGYEQYF. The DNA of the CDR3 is TGTGCCAGCAGCGCTTTTTTACAGGGCTACGAGCAGTACTTC. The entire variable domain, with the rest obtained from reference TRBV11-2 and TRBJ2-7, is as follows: EAGVAQSPRYKIIEKRQSVAFWCNPISGHATLYWYQQILGQGPKLLIQFQNNGVVDDSQLPKDRFSAERLKGVDSTLKIQPAKLEDSAVYLCASSAFLQGYEQYFGPGTRLTVT.

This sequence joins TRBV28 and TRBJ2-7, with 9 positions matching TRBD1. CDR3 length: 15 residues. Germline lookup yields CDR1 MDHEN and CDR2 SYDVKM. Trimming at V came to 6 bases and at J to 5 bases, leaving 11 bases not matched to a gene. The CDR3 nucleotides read TGTGCCAGCAGCGCTGGGGGGACAGGGAACCACGAGCAGTACTTC. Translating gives CASSAGGTGNHEQYF.

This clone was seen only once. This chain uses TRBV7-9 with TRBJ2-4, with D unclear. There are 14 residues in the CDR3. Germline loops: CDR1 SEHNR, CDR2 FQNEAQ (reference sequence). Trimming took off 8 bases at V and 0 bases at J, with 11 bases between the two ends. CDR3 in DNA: TGTGCCAGCGGCCGGTCGATAGCCAAAAACATTCAGTACTTC. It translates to CASGRSIAKNIQYF. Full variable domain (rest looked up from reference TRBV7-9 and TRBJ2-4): DTGVSQNPRHKITKRGQNVTFRCDPISEHNRLYWYRQTLGQGPEFLTYFQNEAQLEKSRLLSDRFSAERPKGSFSTLEIQRTEQGDSAMYLCASGRSIAKNIQYFGAGTRLSVL.

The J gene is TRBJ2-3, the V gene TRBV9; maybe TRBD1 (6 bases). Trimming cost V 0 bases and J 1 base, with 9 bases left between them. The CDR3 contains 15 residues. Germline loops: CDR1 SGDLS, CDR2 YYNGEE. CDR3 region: CASSVGGHRTDTQYF. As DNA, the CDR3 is TGTGCCAGCAGCGTAGGGGGACACCGCACAGATACGCAGTATTTT.

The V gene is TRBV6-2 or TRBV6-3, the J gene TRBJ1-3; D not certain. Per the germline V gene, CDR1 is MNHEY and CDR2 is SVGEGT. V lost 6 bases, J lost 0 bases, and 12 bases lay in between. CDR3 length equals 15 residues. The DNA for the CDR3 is TGTGCCAGCAGCGAGGCGACCGGCTCTGGAAACACCATATATTTT. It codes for CASSEATGSGNTIYF.

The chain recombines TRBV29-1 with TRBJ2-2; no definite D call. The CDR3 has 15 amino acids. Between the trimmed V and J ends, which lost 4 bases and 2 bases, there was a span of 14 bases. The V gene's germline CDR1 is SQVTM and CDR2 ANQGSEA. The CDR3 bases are TGCAGCGTTGGAAGGTCGGCCGGCAACACCGGGGAGCTGTTTTTT. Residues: CSVGRSAGNTGELFF.

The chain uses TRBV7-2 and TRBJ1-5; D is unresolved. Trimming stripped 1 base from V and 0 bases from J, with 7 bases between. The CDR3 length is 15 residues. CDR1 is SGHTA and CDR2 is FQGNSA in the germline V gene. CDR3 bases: TGTGCCAGCAGCTTAGATTCGGGTAGCAATCAGCCCCAGCATTTT. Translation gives CASSLDSGSNQPQHF.

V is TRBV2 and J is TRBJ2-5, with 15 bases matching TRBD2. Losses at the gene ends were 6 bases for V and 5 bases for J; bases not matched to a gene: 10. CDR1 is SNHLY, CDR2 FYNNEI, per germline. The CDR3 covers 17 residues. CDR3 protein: CASSPWTSGGARETQYF. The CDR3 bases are TGTGCCAGCAGCCCCTGGACTAGCGGGGGGGCGAGGGAGACCCAGTACTTC.

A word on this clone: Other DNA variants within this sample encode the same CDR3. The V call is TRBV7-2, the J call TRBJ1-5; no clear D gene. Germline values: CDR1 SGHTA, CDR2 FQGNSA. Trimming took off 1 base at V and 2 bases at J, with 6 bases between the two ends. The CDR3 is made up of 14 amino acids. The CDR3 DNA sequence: TGTGCCAGCAGCTTAGGGCAGGGCAATCAGCCCCAGCATTTT. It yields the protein CASSLGQGNQPQHF. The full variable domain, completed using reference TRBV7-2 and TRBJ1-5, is GAGVSQSPSNKVTEKGKDVELRCDPISGHTALYWYRQSLGQGLEFLIYFQGNSAPDKSGLPSDRFSAERTGGSVSTLTIQRTQQEDSAVYLCASSLGQGNQPQHFGDGTRLSIL.

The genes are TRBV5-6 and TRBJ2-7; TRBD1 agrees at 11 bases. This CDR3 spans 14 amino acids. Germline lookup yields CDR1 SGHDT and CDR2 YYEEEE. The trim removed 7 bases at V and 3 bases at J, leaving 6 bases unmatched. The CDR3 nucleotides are TGTGCCAGCTGTACCGGGACAGGGGGCTACGAGCAGTACTTC. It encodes CASCTGTGGYEQYF.

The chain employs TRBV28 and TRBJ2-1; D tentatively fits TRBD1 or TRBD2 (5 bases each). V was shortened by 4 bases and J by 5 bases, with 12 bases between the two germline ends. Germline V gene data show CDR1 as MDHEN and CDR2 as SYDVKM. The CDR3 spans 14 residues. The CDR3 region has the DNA TGTGCCAGCAGTTCTCGGGGCGGAAACAATGAGCAGTTCTTC. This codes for CASSSRGGNNEQFF.

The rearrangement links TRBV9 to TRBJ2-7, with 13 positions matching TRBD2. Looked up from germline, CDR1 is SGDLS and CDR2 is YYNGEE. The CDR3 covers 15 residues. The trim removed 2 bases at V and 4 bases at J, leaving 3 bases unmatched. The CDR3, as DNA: TGTGCCAGCAGCGTTCGGACTAGCGGGAGTTACGAGCAGTACTTC. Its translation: CASSVRTSGSYEQYF. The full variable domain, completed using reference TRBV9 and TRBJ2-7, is DSGVTQTPKHLITATGQRVTLRCSPRSGDLSVYWYQQSLDQGLQFLIQYYNGEERAKGNILERFSAQQFPDLHSELNLSSLELGDSALYFCASSVRTSGSYEQYFGPGTRLTVT.

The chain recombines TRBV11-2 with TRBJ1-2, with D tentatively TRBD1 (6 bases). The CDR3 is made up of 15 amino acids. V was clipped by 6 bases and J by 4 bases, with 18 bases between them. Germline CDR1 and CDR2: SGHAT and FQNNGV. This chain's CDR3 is CASRLWGALGYGYTF. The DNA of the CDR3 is TGTGCCAGCAGATTGTGGGGGGCACTTGGCTATGGCTACACCTTC.